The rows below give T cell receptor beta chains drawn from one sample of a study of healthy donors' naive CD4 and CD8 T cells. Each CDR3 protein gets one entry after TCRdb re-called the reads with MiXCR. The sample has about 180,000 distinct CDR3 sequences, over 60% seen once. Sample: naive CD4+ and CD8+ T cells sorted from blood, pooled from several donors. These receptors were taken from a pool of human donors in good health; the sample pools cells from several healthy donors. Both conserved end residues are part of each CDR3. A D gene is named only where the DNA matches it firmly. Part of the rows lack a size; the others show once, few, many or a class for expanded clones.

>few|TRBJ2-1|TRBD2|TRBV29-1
CSVGGRQREPPYNEQFF
TGCAGCGTTGGTGGTCGGCAGCGGGAGCCTCCCTACAATGAGCAGTTCTTC
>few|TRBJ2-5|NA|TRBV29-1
CSVVGDLGETQYF
TGCAGCGTTGTAGGGGACCTAGGAGAGACCCAGTACTTC
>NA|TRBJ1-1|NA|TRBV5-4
CASSLSQGKTAEAFF
TGTGCCAGCAGCTTGTCGCAGGGGAAGACTGCTGAAGCTTTCTTT
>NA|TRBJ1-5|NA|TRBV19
CASRPPEGAYQPQHF
TGTGCCAGTAGGCCTCCTGAAGGGGCGTATCAGCCCCAGCATTTT
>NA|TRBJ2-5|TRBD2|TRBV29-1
CSVETSGAQETQYF
TGCAGCGTTGAGACTAGCGGGGCCCAAGAGACCCAGTACTTC
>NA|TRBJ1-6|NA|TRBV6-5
CASSYSGPTNYNSPLHF
TGTGCCAGCAGTTACTCTGGTCCTACCAACTATAATTCACCCCTCCACTTT
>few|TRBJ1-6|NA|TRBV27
CASSSPPRSGTIAYNSPLHF
TGTGCCAGCAGTTCGCCCCCAAGATCCGGGACAATCGCCTATAATTCACCCCTCCACTTT
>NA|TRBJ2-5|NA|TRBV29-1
CSVEDLPGTPRETQYF
TGCAGCGTTGAAGATCTTCCCGGGACCCCTCGGGAGACCCAGTACTTC
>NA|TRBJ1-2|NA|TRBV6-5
CASSYSEGVYGYTF
TGTGCCAGCAGTTACTCAGAGGGGGTCTATGGCTACACCTTC
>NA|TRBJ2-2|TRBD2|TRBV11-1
CASRSGGGGGTGELFF
TGTGCCAGCAGGAGCGGGGGAGGCGGAGGGACCGGGGAGCTGTTTTTT
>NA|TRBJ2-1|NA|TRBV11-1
CASSLGVGIVYNEQFF
TGTGCCAGCAGCTTAGGGGTGGGTATAGTTTACAATGAGCAGTTCTTC
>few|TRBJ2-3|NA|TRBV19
CASMRQGTDTQYF
TGTGCCAGTATGAGACAAGGCACAGATACGCAGTATTTT
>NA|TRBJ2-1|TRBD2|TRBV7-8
CASRQEGLAGHNEQFF
TGTGCCAGCAGACAGGAAGGGCTAGCGGGACACAATGAGCAGTTCTTC
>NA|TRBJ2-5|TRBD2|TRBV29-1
CSVSGRALGETQYF
TGCAGCGTTAGCGGGAGGGCCCTAGGGGAGACCCAGTACTTC
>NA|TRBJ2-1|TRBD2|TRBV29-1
CSVELAGNEQFF
TGCAGCGTTGAATTAGCGGGTAATGAGCAGTTCTTC
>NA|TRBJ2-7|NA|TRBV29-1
CSVDPGSGSYEQYF
TGCAGCGTTGATCCAGGGTCAGGGTCCTACGAGCAGTACTTC
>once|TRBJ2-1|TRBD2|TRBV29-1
CSVVGLAGGWEQFF
TGCAGCGTTGTTGGTCTAGCGGGAGGATGGGAGCAGTTCTTC
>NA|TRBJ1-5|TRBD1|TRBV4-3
CASSQFQGANQPQHF
TGCGCCAGCAGTCAATTCCAGGGGGCTAATCAGCCCCAGCATTTT
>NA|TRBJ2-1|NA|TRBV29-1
CSVSRGGEQFF
TGCAGCGTATCTAGGGGAGGCGAGCAGTTCTTC
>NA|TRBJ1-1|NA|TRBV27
CASSLVGTMNTEAFF
TGTGCCAGCAGTTTAGTGGGGACTATGAACACTGAAGCTTTCTTT
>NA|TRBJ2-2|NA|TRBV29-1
CSVEGRANTGELFF
TGCAGCGTTGAAGGGCGGGCGAACACCGGGGAGCTGTTTTTT
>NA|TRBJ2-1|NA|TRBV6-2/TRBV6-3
CASSYVDYNEQFF
TGTGCCAGCAGTTACGTGGACTACAATGAGCAGTTCTTC
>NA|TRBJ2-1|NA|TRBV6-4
CASSERESGGPPYYNEQFF
TGTGCCAGCAGTGAAAGGGAGAGTGGCGGACCGCCCTACTACAATGAGCAGTTCTTC
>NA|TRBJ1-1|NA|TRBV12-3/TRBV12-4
CASSRDGTNTEAFF
TGTGCCAGCAGCCGGGACGGAACGAACACTGAAGCTTTCTTT
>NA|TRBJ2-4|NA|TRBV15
CATSRPPPKNIQYF
TGTGCCACCAGCAGGCCTCCTCCAAAAAACATTCAGTACTTC
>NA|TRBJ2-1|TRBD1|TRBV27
CASSFRDRANEQFF
TGTGCCAGCAGTTTCCGGGACAGAGCCAATGAGCAGTTCTTC
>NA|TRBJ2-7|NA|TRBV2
CASSRRRTEDSF
TGTGCCAGCAGTCGGCGGCGGACGGAAGACAGCTTC
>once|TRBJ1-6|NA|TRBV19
CASSSGGNSPLHF
TGTGCCAGTAGTAGCGGTGGAAATTCACCCCTCCACTTT
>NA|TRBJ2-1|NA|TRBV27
CASSLKRVPYNEQFF
TGTGCCAGCAGTTTAAAACGGGTCCCCTACAATGAGCAGTTCTTC
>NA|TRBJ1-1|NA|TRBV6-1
CASSEAQGMSTEAFF
TGTGCCAGCAGTGAAGCCCAGGGGATGAGCACTGAAGCTTTCTTT
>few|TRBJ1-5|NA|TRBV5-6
CASSYYRSNQPQHF
TGTGCCAGCAGCTACTACAGGTCTAATCAGCCCCAGCATTTT
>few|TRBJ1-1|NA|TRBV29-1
CSVDRRGDTEAFF
TGCAGCGTTGATCGGCGAGGGGACACTGAAGCTTTCTTT
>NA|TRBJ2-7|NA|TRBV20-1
CSASSGLAPDEQYF
TGCAGTGCTAGCAGCGGACTGGCCCCAGACGAGCAGTACTTC
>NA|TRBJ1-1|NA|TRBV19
CASSLTGTVNTEAFF
TGTGCCAGTAGCCTGACAGGAACCGTGAACACTGAAGCTTTCTTT
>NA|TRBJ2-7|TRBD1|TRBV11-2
CASSPRVGQGVYEQYF
TGTGCCAGCAGCCCCCGCGTCGGACAGGGTGTGTACGAGCAGTACTTC
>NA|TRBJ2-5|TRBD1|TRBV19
CASRVRDRGQETQYF
TGTGCCAGTAGAGTCCGGGACAGGGGGCAGGAGACCCAGTACTTC
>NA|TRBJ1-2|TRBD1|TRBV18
CASSPDRAGGYTF
TGTGCCAGCTCACCAGACAGGGCAGGTGGCTACACCTTC
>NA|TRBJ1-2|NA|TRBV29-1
CSVVEENYGYTF
TGCAGCGTTGTGGAGGAAAACTATGGCTACACCTTC
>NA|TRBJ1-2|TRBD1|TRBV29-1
CSVEGTAGYTF
TGCAGCGTTGAGGGGACAGCTGGCTACACCTTC
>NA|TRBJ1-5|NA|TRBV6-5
CASSPGGSNQPQHF
TGTGCCAGCTCGCCTGGAGGCTCGAATCAGCCCCAGCATTTT
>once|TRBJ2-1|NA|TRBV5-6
CASSPPGLGWEQFF
TGTGCCAGCAGCCCACCGGGACTCGGATGGGAGCAGTTCTTC
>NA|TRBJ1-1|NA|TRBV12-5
CASGLQENTEAFF
TGTGCTAGTGGTTTGCAGGAGAACACTGAAGCTTTCTTT
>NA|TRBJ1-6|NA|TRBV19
CASSITGGSPLHF
TGTGCCAGTAGTATAACTGGGGGTTCACCCCTCCACTTT
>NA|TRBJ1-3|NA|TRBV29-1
CSTRHGNTIYF
TGCAGCACCCGACATGGAAACACCATATATTTT
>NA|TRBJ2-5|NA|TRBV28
CASSIRQETQYF
TGTGCCAGCAGTATTCGGCAAGAGACCCAGTACTTC
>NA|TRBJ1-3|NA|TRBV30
CACRRMDSSGNTIYF
TGTGCCTGTCGGCGGATGGATAGCTCTGGAAACACCATATATTTT
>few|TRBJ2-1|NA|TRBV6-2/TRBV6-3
CASSYSSQGNYNEQFF
TGTGCCAGCAGTTACTCGAGTCAGGGGAACTACAATGAGCAGTTCTTC
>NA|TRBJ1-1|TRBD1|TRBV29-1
CSVGTGATEAFF
TGCAGCGTAGGGACAGGGGCCACTGAAGCTTTCTTT
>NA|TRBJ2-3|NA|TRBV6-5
CASSYSTATDTQYF
TGTGCCAGCAGTTACTCCACTGCCACAGATACGCAGTATTTT
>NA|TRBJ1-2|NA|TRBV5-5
CASSFRGDINYGYTF
TGCGCCAGCAGCTTTCGTGGGGACATTAACTATGGCTACACCTTC
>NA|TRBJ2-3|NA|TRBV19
CASSAGANIPTDTQYF
TGTGCCAGTAGTGCAGGGGCGAACATCCCCACAGATACGCAGTATTTT
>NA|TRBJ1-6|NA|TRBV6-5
CASGGLTTNSPLHF
TGTGCCAGTGGTGGGCTTACCACCAATTCACCCCTCCACTTT
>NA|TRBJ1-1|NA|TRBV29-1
CSVEIQGGTEAFF
TGCAGCGTTGAAATACAAGGGGGCACTGAAGCTTTCTTT
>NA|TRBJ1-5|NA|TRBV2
CASGSGGGVQPQHF
TGTGCCAGCGGTTCGGGCGGCGGGGTCCAGCCCCAGCATTTT
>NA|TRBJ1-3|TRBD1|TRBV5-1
CASSLGQGRNTIYF
TGCGCCAGCAGCTTGGGACAGGGGAGAAACACCATATATTTT
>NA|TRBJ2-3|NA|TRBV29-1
CSVEPVNSDTQYF
TGCAGCGTTGAACCGGTAAACTCAGATACGCAGTATTTT
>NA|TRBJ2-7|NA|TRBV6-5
CASSYSFLGEDEQYF
TGTGCCAGCAGTTACTCTTTCTTGGGTGAGGACGAGCAGTACTTC
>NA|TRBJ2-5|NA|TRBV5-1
CASSLALADLETQYF
TGCGCCAGCAGCTTGGCACTTGCAGATTTGGAGACCCAGTACTTC
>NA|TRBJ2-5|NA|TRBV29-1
CSVGEGNQETQYF
TGCAGCGTAGGGGAAGGCAACCAAGAGACCCAGTACTTC